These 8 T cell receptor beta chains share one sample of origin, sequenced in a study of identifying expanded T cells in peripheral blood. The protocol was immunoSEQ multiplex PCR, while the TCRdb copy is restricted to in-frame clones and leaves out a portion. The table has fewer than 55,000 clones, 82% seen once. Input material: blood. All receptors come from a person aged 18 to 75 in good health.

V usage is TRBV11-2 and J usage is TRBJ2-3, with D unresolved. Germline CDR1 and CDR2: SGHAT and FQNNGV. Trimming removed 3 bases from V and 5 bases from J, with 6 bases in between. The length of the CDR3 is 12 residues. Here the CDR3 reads CASSLGKDTQYF. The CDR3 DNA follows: TGTGCCAGCAGCTTGGGTAAAGATACGCAGTATTTT.

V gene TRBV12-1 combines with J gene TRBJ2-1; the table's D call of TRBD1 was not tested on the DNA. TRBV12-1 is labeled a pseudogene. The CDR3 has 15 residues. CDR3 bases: TGTGCCAGCAGCTTGGGGGCTGGGGCCTACAATGAGCAGTTCTTC. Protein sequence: CASSLGAGAYNEQFF.

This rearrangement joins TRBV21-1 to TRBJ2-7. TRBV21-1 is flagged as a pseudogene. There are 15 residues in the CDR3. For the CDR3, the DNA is TGTGCCAGCAGCAAACACCGGGACCGATACTACGAGCAGTACGTC. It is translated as CASSKHRDRYYEQYV.

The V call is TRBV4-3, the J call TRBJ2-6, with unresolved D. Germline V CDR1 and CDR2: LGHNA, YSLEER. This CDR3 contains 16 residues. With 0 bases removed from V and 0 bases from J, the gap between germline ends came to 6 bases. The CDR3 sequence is CASSQEWGSGANVLTF. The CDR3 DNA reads TGCGCCAGCAGCCAAGAGTGGGGCTCTGGGGCCAACGTCCTGACTTTC.

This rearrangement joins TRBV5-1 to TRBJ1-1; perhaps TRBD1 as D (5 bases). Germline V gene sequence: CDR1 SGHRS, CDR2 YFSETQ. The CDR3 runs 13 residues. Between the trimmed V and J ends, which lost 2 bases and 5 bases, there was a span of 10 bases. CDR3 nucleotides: TGCGCCAGCAGCTTCGCGGGGGGAACTGAAGCTTTCTTT. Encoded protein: CASSFAGGTEAFF.

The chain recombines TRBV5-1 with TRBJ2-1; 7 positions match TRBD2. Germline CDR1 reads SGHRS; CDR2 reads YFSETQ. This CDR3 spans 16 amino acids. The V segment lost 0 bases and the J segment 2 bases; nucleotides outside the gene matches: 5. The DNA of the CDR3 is TGCGCCAGCAGCTTGGATGGGACTACCCCCTACAATGAGCAGTTCTTC. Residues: CASSLDGTTPYNEQFF.

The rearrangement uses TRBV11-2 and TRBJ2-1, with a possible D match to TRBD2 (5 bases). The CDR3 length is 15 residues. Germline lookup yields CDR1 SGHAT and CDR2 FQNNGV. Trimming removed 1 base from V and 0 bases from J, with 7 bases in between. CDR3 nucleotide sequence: TGTGCCAGCAGCTTAGTAGGGAGCTCCTACAATGAGCAGTTCTTC. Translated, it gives CASSLVGSSYNEQFF.

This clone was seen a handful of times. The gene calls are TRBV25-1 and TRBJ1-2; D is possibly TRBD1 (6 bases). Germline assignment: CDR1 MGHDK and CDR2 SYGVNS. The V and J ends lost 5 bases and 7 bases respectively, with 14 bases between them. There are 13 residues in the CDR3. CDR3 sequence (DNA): TGTGCCAGCAGTAATCTGGGGGCGATTGGCTACACCTTC. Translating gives CASSNLGAIGYTF.